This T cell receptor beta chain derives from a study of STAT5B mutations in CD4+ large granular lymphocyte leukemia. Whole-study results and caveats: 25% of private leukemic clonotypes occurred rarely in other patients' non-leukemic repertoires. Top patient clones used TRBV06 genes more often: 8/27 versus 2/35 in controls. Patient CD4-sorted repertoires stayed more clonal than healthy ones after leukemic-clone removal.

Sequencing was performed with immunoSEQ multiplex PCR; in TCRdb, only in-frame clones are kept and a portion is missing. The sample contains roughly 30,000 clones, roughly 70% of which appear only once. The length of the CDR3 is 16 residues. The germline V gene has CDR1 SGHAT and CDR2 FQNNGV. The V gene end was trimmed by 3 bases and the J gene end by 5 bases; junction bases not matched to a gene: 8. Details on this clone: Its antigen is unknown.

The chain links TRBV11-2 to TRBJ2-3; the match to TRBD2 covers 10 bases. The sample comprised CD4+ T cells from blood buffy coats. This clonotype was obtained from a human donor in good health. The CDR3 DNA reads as TGTGCCAGCAGCTTTAGCCTAGCGGGAGCGGAAGATACGCAGTATTTT. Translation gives CASSFSLAGAEDTQYF.